Below are 3 T cell receptor beta chains sequenced from a single sample in a study of regulatory T cells in long-lasting Graves disease. CDR3 regions were amplified by Arm-PCR using iRepertoire HTBI primers to build TCR beta libraries. MiXCR, applied by TCRdb to the multiplex PCR reads, yields one record per CDR3 protein. The repertoire holds a few hundred thousand distinct CDR3 sequences, approximately 12% seen once, with roughly a tenth in the top ten. Described time point: newly diagnosed GD, antithyroid drugs for less than 3 months. Preparation of the TCR library used RNA extracted from PBMCs. This same sample was also part of a study on T cells in Graves' hyperthyroidism and ophthalmopathy.

The sample consisted of peripheral blood mononuclear cells (PBMCs), taken at new diagnosis, from a patient treated with antithyroid drugs. Receptors originate from a man younger than 40 with Graves disease.

V is TRBV6-4 and J is TRBJ2-1; D is unclear. Germline V lookup: CDR1 MRHNA, CDR2 SNTAGT. V was pared by 2 bases and J by 2 bases, with 13 bases between. The CDR3 is 16 amino acids. CDR3 nucleotides: TGTGCCAGCAGTGACAGGGTCAGTCGACCCTACAATGAGCAGTTCTTC. It is translated as CASSDRVSRPYNEQFF.

This clonotype appeared many times. The chain combines TRBV5-1 with TRBJ2-1; 8 bases map to TRBD2. Per germline, CDR1 SGHRS and CDR2 YFSETQ. J lost 8 bases, V lost 2 bases, and 9 bases had no gene match. This CDR3 is built from 15 residues. CDR3 coding DNA: TGCGCCAGCAGCTTTAGTCCGGGAGGGCGGGATGAGCAGTTCTTC. Its translation: CASSFSPGGRDEQFF.

The rearrangement joins TRBV18 to TRBJ2-5, with D perhaps matching TRBD1 (6 bases). V was clipped by 3 bases and J by 3 bases, with 17 bases between them. Germline V gene lookup returns CDR1 KGHSH and CDR2 LQKENI. The CDR3 covers 16 residues. CDR3 sequence: CASSPGVTGNKETQYF. The CDR3 bases are TGTGCCAGCTCACCCGGGGTGACAGGAAATAAAGAGACCCAGTACTTC.